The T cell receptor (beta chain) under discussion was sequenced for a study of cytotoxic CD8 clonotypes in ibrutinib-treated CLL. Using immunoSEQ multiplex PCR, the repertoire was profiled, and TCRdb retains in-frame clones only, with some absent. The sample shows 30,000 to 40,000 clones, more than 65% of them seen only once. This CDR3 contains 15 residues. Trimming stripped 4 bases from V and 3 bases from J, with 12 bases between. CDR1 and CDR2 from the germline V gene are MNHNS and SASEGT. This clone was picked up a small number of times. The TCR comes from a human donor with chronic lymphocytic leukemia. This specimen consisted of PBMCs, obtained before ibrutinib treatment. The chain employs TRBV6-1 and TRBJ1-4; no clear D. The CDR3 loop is CASSGLGSANEKLFF. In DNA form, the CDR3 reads TGTGCCAGCAGTGGTCTGGGTTCGGCTAATGAAAAACTGTTTTTT.